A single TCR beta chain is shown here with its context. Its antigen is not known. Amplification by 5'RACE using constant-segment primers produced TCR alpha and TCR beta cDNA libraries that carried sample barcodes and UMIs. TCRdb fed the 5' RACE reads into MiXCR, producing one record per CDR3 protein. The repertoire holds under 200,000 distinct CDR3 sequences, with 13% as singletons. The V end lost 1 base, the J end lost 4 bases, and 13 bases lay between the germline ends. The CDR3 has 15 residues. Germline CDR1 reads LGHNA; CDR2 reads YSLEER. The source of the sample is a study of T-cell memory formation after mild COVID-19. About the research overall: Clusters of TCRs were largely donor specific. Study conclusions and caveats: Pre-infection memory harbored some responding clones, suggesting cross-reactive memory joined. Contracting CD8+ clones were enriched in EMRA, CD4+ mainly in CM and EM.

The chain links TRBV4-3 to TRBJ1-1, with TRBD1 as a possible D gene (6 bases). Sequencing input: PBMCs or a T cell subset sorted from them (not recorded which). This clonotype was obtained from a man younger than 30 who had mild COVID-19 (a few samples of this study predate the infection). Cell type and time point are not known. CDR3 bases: TGCGCCAGCAGCCAAGTTCCAGGGGAGGCCACTGAAGCTTTCTTT. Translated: CASSQVPGEATEAFF.